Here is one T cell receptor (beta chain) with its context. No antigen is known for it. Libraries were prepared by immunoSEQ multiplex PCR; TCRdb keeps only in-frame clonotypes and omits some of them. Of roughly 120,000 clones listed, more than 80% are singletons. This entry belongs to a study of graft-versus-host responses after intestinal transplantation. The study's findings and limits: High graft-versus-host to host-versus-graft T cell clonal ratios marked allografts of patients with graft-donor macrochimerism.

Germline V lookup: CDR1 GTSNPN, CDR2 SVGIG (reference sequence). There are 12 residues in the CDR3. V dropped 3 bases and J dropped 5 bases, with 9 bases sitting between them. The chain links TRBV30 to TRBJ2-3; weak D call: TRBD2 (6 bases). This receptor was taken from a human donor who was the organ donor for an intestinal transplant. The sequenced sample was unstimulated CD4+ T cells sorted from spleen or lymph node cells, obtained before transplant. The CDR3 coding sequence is TGTGCCTGGAGGGCCGGGGGAGATACGCAGTATTTT. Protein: CAWRAGGDTQYF.